Reported below is one TCR beta chain. According to the study, genomic DNA was the template for TCR beta VDJ and CDR3 profiling. One entry per CDR3 protein results from TCRdb running MiXCR on the reads. The sample carries roughly 220,000 distinct CDR3 sequences, less than 75% recorded once. This record comes from a study of CD8+CD57+ T cells in acquired aplastic anemia. As for the study in general: The DNA of sorted CD4+ and CD8+ cells averaged roughly 3.2 ug.

Patients picked for sequencing had shown CD8+CD57+ cell expansion detected by flow cytometry. CDR3 size: 12 residues. Per the germline V gene, CDR1 is SGHKS and CDR2 is YYEKEE (reference sequence). V lost 0 bases and J lost 3, with 3 bases in between. The clonotype comes from a human donor with aplastic anemia. The chain links TRBV5-5 to TRBJ1-1; D is ambiguous. The sequenced sample was sorted CD4+, CD8+, or CD8+CD57+ T cells (not recorded which) from PBMCs. The CDR3: CASSLVDTEAFF. As DNA, the CDR3 is TGTGCCAGCAGCTTGGTAGACACTGAAGCTTTCTTT.